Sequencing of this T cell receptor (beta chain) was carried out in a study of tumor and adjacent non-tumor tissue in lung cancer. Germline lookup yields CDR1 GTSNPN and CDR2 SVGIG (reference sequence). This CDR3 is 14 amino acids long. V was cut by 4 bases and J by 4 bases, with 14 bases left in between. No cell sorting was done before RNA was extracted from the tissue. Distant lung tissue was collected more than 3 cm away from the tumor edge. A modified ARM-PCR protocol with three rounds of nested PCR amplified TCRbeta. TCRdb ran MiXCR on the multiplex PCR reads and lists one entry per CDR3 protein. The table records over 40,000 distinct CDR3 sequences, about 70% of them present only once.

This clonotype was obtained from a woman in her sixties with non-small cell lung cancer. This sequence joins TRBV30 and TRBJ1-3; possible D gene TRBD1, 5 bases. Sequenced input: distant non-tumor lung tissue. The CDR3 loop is CAWTVPGAGNTIYF. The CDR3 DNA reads TGTGCCTGGACTGTACCCGGGGCCGGAAACACCATATATTTT.